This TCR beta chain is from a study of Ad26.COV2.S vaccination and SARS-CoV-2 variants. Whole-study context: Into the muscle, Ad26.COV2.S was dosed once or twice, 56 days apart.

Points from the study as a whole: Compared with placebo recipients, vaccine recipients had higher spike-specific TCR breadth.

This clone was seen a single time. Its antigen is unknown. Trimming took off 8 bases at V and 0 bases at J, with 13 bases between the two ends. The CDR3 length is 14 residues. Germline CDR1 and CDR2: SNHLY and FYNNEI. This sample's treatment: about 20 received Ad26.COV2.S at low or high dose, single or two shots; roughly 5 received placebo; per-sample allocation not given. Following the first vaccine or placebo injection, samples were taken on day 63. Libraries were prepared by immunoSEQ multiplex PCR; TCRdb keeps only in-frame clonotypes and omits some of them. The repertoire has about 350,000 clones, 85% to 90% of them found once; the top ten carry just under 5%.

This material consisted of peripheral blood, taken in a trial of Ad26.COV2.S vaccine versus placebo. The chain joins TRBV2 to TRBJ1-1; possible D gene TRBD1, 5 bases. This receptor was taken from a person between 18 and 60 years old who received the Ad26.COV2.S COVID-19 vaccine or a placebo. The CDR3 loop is CASGGARMNTEAFF. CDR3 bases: TGTGCCAGCGGCGGGGCCAGGATGAACACTGAAGCTTTCTTT.